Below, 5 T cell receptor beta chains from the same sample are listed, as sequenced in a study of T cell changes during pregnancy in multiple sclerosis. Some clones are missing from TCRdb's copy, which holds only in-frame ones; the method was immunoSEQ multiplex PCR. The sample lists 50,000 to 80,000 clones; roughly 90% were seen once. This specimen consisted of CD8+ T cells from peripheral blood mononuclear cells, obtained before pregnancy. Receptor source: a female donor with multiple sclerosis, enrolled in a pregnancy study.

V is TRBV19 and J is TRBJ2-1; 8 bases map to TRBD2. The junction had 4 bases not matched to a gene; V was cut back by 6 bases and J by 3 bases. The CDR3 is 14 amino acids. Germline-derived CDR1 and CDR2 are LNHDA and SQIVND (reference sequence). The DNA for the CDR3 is TGTGCCAGTAGCAGCAGCGGGGGCTACAATGAGCAGTTCTTC. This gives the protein CASSSSGGYNEQFF. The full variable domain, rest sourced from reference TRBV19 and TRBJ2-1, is DGGITQSPKYLFRKEGQNVTLSCEQNLNHDAMYWYRQDPGQGLRLIYYSQIVNDFQKGDIAEGYSVSREKKESFPLTVTSAQKNPTAFYLCASSSSGGYNEQFFGPGTRLTVL.

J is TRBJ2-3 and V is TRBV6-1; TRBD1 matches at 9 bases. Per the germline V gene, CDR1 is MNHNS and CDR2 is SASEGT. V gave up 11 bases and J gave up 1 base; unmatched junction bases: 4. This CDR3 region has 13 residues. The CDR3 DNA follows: TGTGCCGGCCGGGACAGGGGCACAGATACGCAGTATTTT. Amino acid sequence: CAGRDRGTDTQYF.

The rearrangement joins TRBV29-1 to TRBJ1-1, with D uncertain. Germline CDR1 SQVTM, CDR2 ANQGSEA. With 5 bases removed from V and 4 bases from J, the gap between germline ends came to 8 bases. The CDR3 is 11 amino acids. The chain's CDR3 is CSVPGGTEAFF. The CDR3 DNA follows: TGCAGCGTTCCAGGTGGCACTGAAGCTTTCTTT.

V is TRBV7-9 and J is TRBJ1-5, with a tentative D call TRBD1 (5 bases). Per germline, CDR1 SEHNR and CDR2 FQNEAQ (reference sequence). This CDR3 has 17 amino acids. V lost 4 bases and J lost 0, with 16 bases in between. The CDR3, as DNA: TGTGCCAGCAGCTCCCCAGGGCCCACTCATAGCAATCAGCCCCAGCATTTT. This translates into CASSSPGPTHSNQPQHF. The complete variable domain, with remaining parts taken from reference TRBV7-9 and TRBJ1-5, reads DTGVSQNPRHKITKRGQNVTFRCDPISEHNRLYWYRQTLGQGPEFLTYFQNEAQLEKSRLLSDRFSAERPKGSFSTLEIQRTEQGDSAMYLCASSSPGPTHSNQPQHFGDGTRLSIL.

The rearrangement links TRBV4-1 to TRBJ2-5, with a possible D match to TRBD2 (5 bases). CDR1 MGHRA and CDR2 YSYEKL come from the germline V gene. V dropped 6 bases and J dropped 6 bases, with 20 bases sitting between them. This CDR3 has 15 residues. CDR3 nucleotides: TGCGCCAGCAGTCGGGGTGCGCGGGCGACAAAGACCCAGTACTTC. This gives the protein CASSRGARATKTQYF.